One and the same sample provided the 19 T cell receptor beta chains below, sequenced in a study of identifying expanded T cells in peripheral blood. Sequencing used immunoSEQ multiplex PCR; TCRdb keeps in-frame clones, though not all of them. Found here are roughly 100,000 clones, roughly 88% of them singletons; the top ten hold 13% to 15%. Material for sequencing was blood. These TCRs come from a person between 18 and 75 years old in good health.

The rearrangement joins TRBV2 to TRBJ1-5; no firm D call. The ends were cut back, 6 bases at V and 0 bases at J, with 21 bases in the middle. Germline V gene sequence: CDR1 SNHLY, CDR2 FYNNEI. The CDR3 is made up of 18 amino acids. The chain's CDR3 is CASSTHDRGTPSNQPQHF. CDR3 in DNA: TGTGCCAGCAGCACACACGATCGGGGAACTCCTAGCAATCAGCCCCAGCATTTT.

This clone was recorded many times. The chain is built from TRBV7-2 and TRBJ2-1, with 12 bases fitting TRBD1. The CDR3 is 13 amino acids. The trim removed 1 base at V and 15 bases at J, leaving 4 bases unmatched. The germline V gene encodes CDR1 SGHTA and CDR2 FQGNSA. CDR3 in DNA: TGTGCCAGCAGCTTAGGGGGACAGGGGGCTAGGTTCTTC. The encoded protein is CASSLGGQGARFF.

J is TRBJ2-5 and V is TRBV27; a weak D match, TRBD1 (5 bases). CDR1 is MNHEY, CDR2 SMNVEV, per germline (reference sequence). Trimming removed 3 bases from V and 5 bases from J, with 13 bases in between. This CDR3 has 14 amino acids. CDR3 protein: CASSFTGARETQYF. Written as DNA, the CDR3 is TGTGCCAGCAGTTTCACAGGAGCCAGGGAGACCCAGTACTTC.

Points on this clone: Germline is not matched at one junction end, which may reflect a read error. V and J are TRBV11-2 and TRBJ2-7, with 7 bases aligning to TRBD2. Germline V gene sequence: CDR1 SGHAT, CDR2 FQNNGV. The CDR3 has 13 residues. The CDR3 coding sequence is TGTGCCAGCAGCTTAAGGGAAGCCGGGACTACCGGTTTC. Protein product: CASSLREAGTTGF.

The V gene is TRBV9, the J gene TRBJ1-1; D is unclear. Trimming removed 2 bases from V and 2 bases from J, with 10 bases in between. This CDR3 region has 14 residues. Per germline, CDR1 SGDLS and CDR2 YYNGEE. The CDR3 here is CASSVDNLNTEAFF. The CDR3 DNA reads as TGTGCCAGCAGCGTCGACAACCTTAACACTGAAGCTTTCTTT.

V is TRBV7-2 and J is TRBJ1-4, with 10 bases that match TRBD1. The junction had 10 bases not matched to a gene; V was cut back by 1 base and J by 14 bases. The CDR3 spans 15 residues. Germline V gene lookup returns CDR1 SGHTA and CDR2 FQGNSA. CDR3 DNA: TGTGCCAGCAGCTTAGTGCCGGGACAGGGGACCTGGCTGTTTTTT. The encoded protein is CASSLVPGQGTWLFF. Looking up the rest from reference TRBV7-2 and TRBJ1-4 gives the full variable domain: GAGVSQSPSNKVTEKGKDVELRCDPISGHTALYWYRQSLGQGLEFLIYFQGNSAPDKSGLPSDRFSAERTGGSVSTLTIQRTQQEDSAVYLCASSLVPGQGTWLFFGSGTQLSVL.

The chain combines TRBV28 with TRBJ2-2; D possibly corresponds to TRBD2 (5 bases). V dropped 9 bases and J dropped 4 bases, with 15 bases sitting between them. The germline V gene encodes CDR1 MDHEN and CDR2 SYDVKM. The CDR3 extends over 14 amino acids. DNA for the CDR3: TGTGCCAGAAGAATCCACGAGGGCACCGGGGAGCTGTTTTTT. It codes for CARRIHEGTGELFF.

This sequence joins TRBV2 and TRBJ2-1; D ambiguous. Germline-derived CDR1 and CDR2 are SNHLY and FYNNEI. With 2 bases removed from V and 7 bases from J, the gap between germline ends came to 9 bases. This CDR3 comprises 13 residues. CDR3 DNA sequence: TGTGCCAGCAGTGAACGGCTGTGGAATGAGCAGTTCTTC. It specifies CASSERLWNEQFF.

The gene calls are TRBV9 and TRBJ1-2; TRBD1 might be the D (6 bases). This CDR3 is built from 12 residues. V lost 4 bases to trimming and J lost 4 bases, with 8 bases between them. Germline lookup yields CDR1 SGDLS and CDR2 YYNGEE. CDR3 DNA sequence: TGTGCCAGCAGCTCGGACAGCTATGGCTACACCTTC. As protein: CASSSDSYGYTF.

The V and J genes are TRBV4-1 and TRBJ1-2, with 11 bases that match TRBD1. This CDR3 spans 15 amino acids. V lost 0 bases to trimming and J lost 5 bases; unmatched junction nucleotides: 2. Germline CDR1 and CDR2: MGHRA and YSYEKL. The CDR3 spells CASSQDRDRGYGYTF. CDR3 DNA sequence: TGCGCCAGCAGCCAAGATAGGGACAGGGGGTATGGCTACACCTTC.

V is TRBV19 and J is TRBJ1-2, with TRBD1 identical over 9 bases. The CDR3 extends over 15 amino acids. CDR1 is LNHDA, CDR2 SQIVND, per germline (reference sequence). Unmatched junction bases numbered 9, after V lost 5 bases and J lost 5 bases. CDR3 DNA: TGTGCCAGTAGTGCCGGGACAGGGAAGGATTATGGCTACACCTTC. Residues: CASSAGTGKDYGYTF.

The chain couples TRBV7-3 to TRBJ1-1, with D possibly TRBD1 on 5 matching bases. Germline lookup yields CDR1 SGHTA and CDR2 FQGTGA. V lost 1 base, J lost 6 bases, and 12 bases lay in between. The CDR3 covers 14 residues. The CDR3 is CASSLMPDSAEAFF. Written as DNA, the CDR3 is TGTGCCAGCAGCTTAATGCCCGACAGCGCTGAAGCTTTCTTT.

The chain is built from TRBV28 and TRBJ2-1; 9 bases are shared with TRBD2. The trim removed 3 bases at V and 2 bases at J, leaving 5 bases unmatched. CDR3 size: 16 residues. CDR1 and CDR2 from the germline V gene are MDHEN and SYDVKM. CDR3 nucleotide sequence: TGTGCCAGCAGTTTTAGCGGGGGCTTCCCCTACAATGAGCAGTTCTTC. The encoded protein is CASSFSGGFPYNEQFF.

As regards this clone: A much larger clone differs from this one at a single base, so this may be a read error. The chain couples TRBV29-1 to TRBJ1-2; the D gene is possibly TRBD1 (5 bases). In germline, CDR1 is SQVTM, CDR2 ANQGSEA. This CDR3 comprises 12 residues. CDR3 protein: CNVMEGVWGYTF. CDR3 nucleotides: TGCAACGTTATGGAAGGGGTTTGGGGCTACACCTTC.

This clone was detected only a few times. The chain has TRBV6-6 and TRBJ2-7; D is perhaps TRBD2 (7 bases). Germline loops: CDR1 MNHNY, CDR2 SVGAGI (reference sequence). The CDR3 consists of 13 residues. Trimming removed 6 bases at V and 0 bases at J, with 9 bases between. The CDR3 coding sequence is TGTGCCAGCAGGCGGGGGCACTCCTACGAGCAGTACTTC. Its translation: CASRRGHSYEQYF.

This chain joins TRBV7-9 and TRBJ2-7, with 11 bases matching TRBD2. The CDR3 is 17 residues long. Germline V lookup: CDR1 SEHNR, CDR2 FQNEAQ (reference sequence). V trimming: 4 bases; J trimming: 1 base; junction bases outside the gene matches: 9. DNA of the CDR3: TGTGCCAGCAGCTCGCAGGTCGGGACTAGCGGATCCTACGAGCAGTACTTC. It yields the protein CASSSQVGTSGSYEQYF.

The rearrangement joins TRBV5-8 to TRBJ1-3; the D is unclear. The CDR3 is made up of 16 amino acids. Germline V gives CDR1 SGHTS, CDR2 YDEGEE. V lost 4 bases and J lost 0, with 14 bases in between. CDR3 protein: CASSDLGGYSGNTIYF. The CDR3 DNA follows: TGTGCCAGCAGCGACCTTGGCGGTTACTCTGGAAACACCATATATTTT.

The chain employs TRBV10-1 and TRBJ2-3, with 11 positions matching TRBD2. Germline CDR1 and CDR2: WNHNN and SYGVQD (reference sequence). CDR3 length: 15 amino acids. Trimming at V came to 4 bases and at J to 6 bases, leaving 6 bases not matched to a gene. The CDR3 DNA sequence: TGCGCCAGCAGTGTAGTAGCGGGAGGGCTGGATACGCAGTATTTT. Translated: CASSVVAGGLDTQYF.

CDR3 residues: CASSVGAGGPDTQYF. In nucleotides, the CDR3 is TGCGCCAGCAGCGTGGGGGCGGGAGGGCCGGATACGCAGTATTTT. The rearrangement uses TRBV5-1 and TRBJ2-3; 9 nucleotides agree with TRBD2. Looked up from germline, CDR1 is SGHRS and CDR2 is YFSETQ. V trimming: 4 bases; J trimming: 6 bases; junction bases outside the gene matches: 9. The CDR3 totals 15 residues. Complete variable domain (other parts from reference TRBV5-1 and TRBJ2-3): KAGVTQTPRYLIKTRGQQVTLSCSPISGHRSVSWYQQTPGQGLQFLFEYFSETQRNKGNFPGRFSGRQFSNSRSEMNVSTLELGDSALYLCASSVGAGGPDTQYFGPGTRLTVL.